This is a list of T cell receptor beta chains from one sample in a study of beta chain features in type 1 diabetes. Profiling relied on immunoSEQ multiplex PCR, and the TCRdb table lists in-frame clones only, not all of them. The sample records over 150,000 clones, about 13% being singletons. The sequenced material came from central memory CD4+ T cells from blood. These TCRs come from a woman aged 18 to 35 in good health. Each CDR3 is given with its conserved first and last residue. A D gene is named only where the DNA matches it firmly. Expanded clones get a size class; other rows say once, few or many, or leave the size out.

d_call	v_call	clone_size	j_call	cdr3_nt	cdr3_aa
TRBD1	TRBV30	few	TRBJ1-5	TGTGCCTGGAGCTACAGGACAGGGGTTGTCAATCAGCCCCAGCATTTT	CAWSYRTGVVNQPQHF
TRBD2	TRBV19	few	TRBJ2-2	TGTGCCAGCGGCAGCGGGAGTAGCGCCGGGGAGCTGTTTTTT	CASGSGSSAGELFF
NA	TRBV2	NA	TRBJ1-5	TGTGCCAGCAGTCCCAGACTTAGCAATCAGCCCCAGCATTTT	CASSPRLSNQPQHF
NA	TRBV4-2	NA	TRBJ1-2	TGTGCCAGCAGCCAAGGACAGGACCACCGATATGGCTACACCTTC	CASSQGQDHRYGYTF
TRBD1	TRBV4-1	few	TRBJ1-5	TGCGCCAGCAGCCAGCCGGGACAGGGGAATCAGCCCCAGCATTTT	CASSQPGQGNQPQHF
NA	TRBV7-9	NA	TRBJ2-7	TGTGCCAGCAGCCCCCGGGACTGGAGCTCCTACGAGCAGTACTTC	CASSPRDWSSYEQYF
NA	TRBV18	NA	TRBJ1-1	TGTGCCAGCTCACCCCGCGGCCCGAACACTGAAGCTTTCTTT	CASSPRGPNTEAFF
NA	TRBV6-6	NA	TRBJ2-4	TGTGCCAGCTCCACAGTAGCCAAAAACATTCAGTACTTC	CASSTVAKNIQYF
TRBD2	TRBV7-8	few	TRBJ2-3	TGTGCCAGCAGCTTAATGGCTAGCGGACGCACAGATACGCAGTATTTT	CASSLMASGRTDTQYF
TRBD1	TRBV29-1	medium-sized	TRBJ2-7	TGCAGCGTTAGTGGACAGGGGGCGCGGTCCCCGCAGTACTTC	CSVSGQGARSPQYF
NA	TRBV19	NA	TRBJ2-3	TGTGCCAGTAAAAAAGAGGGTAGCACAGATACGCAGTATTTT	CASKKEGSTDTQYF
NA	TRBV5-4	few	TRBJ1-5	TGTGCCAGCAGCCAAGAGGGGAGGGGAAATCAGCCCCAGCATTTT	CASSQEGRGNQPQHF
NA	TRBV7-9	NA	TRBJ1-4	TGTGCCAGCAGCCAGATATACACGACAACTAATGAAAAACTGTTTTTT	CASSQIYTTTNEKLFF
NA	TRBV7-2	NA	TRBJ1-2	TGTGCCAGCAGCTTTAATAAGGGGAACTATGGCTACACCTTC	CASSFNKGNYGYTF
TRBD1	TRBV6-5	few	TRBJ1-1	TGTGCCAGCATCGACAGGGTGACCACTGAAGCTTTCTTT	CASIDRVTTEAFF
NA	TRBV4-3	NA	TRBJ2-1	TGCGCCAGCACGGGGAGGACCTCGGGGGATGAGCAGTTCTTC	CASTGRTSGDEQFF
TRBD2	TRBV29-1	NA	TRBJ2-7	TGCAGCGTTGAATTGGTACTAGCGGGAAACGAGCAGTACTTC	CSVELVLAGNEQYF
TRBD1	TRBV7-2	few	TRBJ1-2	TGTGCCAGCAGCCCGTCCGGGACAGGGAAAGGCTACACCTTC	CASSPSGTGKGYTF
NA	TRBV5-4	few	TRBJ2-5	TGTGCCAGCAGCGTGCAGCGGGCCCAAGAGACCCAGTACTTC	CASSVQRAQETQYF
NA	TRBV11-1	NA	TRBJ2-7	TGTGCCAGCACACGAATCGTAAGCGGCGAGCAGTACTTC	CASTRIVSGEQYF
NA	TRBV4-1	few	TRBJ1-1	TGTGCCAGCAGCCCCCGGGTGGGGGAGGGAGGCACTGAAGCTTTCTTT	CASSPRVGEGGTEAFF
NA	TRBV7-2	few	TRBJ2-7	TGTGCCAGCAGCTACTCGGACAGAAGGGCCTACGAGCAGTACTTC	CASSYSDRRAYEQYF
NA	TRBV4-2	NA	TRBJ2-3	TGTGCCAGCAGCCAAGATGGGGCCATCACAGATACGCAGTATTTT	CASSQDGAITDTQYF
NA	TRBV25-1	few	TRBJ2-6	TGTGCCACCACCGAGGGGAGGTTTGGGGCCAACGTCCTGACTTTC	CATTEGRFGANVLTF
NA	TRBV19	NA	TRBJ2-7	TGTGCCAGTAGTTCGAGACAGGGAGGCGCCTACGAGCAGTACTTC	CASSSRQGGAYEQYF
TRBD1	TRBV5-4	NA	TRBJ1-2	TGTGCCAGCAGCCTGGACAGGGAACGGGGCTACACCTTC	CASSLDRERGYTF
NA	TRBV7-2	few	TRBJ2-3	TGTGCCAGCAGCTTTCAGGGCACAGATACGCAGTATTTT	CASSFQGTDTQYF
TRBD1	TRBV9	few	TRBJ2-5	TGTGCCAGCAGCGTGAACAGGGGGCTTAACCTCCAAGAGACCCAGTACTTC	CASSVNRGLNLQETQYF
TRBD2	TRBV9	NA	TRBJ2-1	TGTGCCAGCAGCCCCCATCTGAGTGCTAACCGGGGGGTCAATGAGCAGTTCTTC	CASSPHLSANRGVNEQFF
NA	TRBV7-2	NA	TRBJ1-1	TGTGCCAGCAGCTCCCACCCGCAGGGGATGAACACTGAAGCTTTCTTT	CASSSHPQGMNTEAFF
NA	TRBV5-4	few	TRBJ2-2	TGTGCCAGCAGGGGGACTTCGAACACCGGGGAGCTGTTTTTT	CASRGTSNTGELFF
TRBD1	TRBV18	NA	TRBJ1-1	TGTGCCAGCTCACCACGCGGGGGACAGGGTGTTGAAGCTTTCTTT	CASSPRGGQGVEAFF
TRBD1	TRBV9	few	TRBJ2-3	TGTGCCACGGGACCGGGACAGGGGTTGGATACGCAGTATTTT	CATGPGQGLDTQYF
TRBD1	TRBV4-2	NA	TRBJ1-1	TGTGCCAGCAGCCCTGTACAGGGGGAGAACACTGAAGCTTTCTTT	CASSPVQGENTEAFF
TRBD1	TRBV29-1	many	TRBJ1-3	TGCAGCGTACCTGGACCCAGGGGGGGAAACACCATATATTTT	CSVPGPRGGNTIYF
NA	TRBV4-1	NA	TRBJ1-2	TGCGCCAGCAGCCCCACACTCGGACAGAACTATGGCTACACCTTC	CASSPTLGQNYGYTF
NA	TRBV11-3	few	TRBJ2-1	TGTGCCAGCAGCCAACGGGTAGCCAACAATGAGCAGTTCTTC	CASSQRVANNEQFF
NA	TRBV4-2	NA	TRBJ2-3	TGTGCCAGCAGCCAAGATGAGCGGACCACAGATACGCAGTATTTT	CASSQDERTTDTQYF
TRBD1	TRBV7-2	NA	TRBJ1-5	TGTGCCAGCAGCTCACAGGGGGGCAATCAGCCCCAGCATTTT	CASSSQGGNQPQHF
TRBD2	TRBV5-5	NA	TRBJ2-3	TGTGCCAGCAGCGGAACCCCGGGACTAGCGGGAGGGGGACCCACAGATACGCAGTATTTT	CASSGTPGLAGGGPTDTQYF
TRBD1	TRBV30	few	TRBJ1-2	TGTGCCTGTCCCAAACCGGGACAGGGACTATTCCACCTCTATGGCTACACCTTC	CACPKPGQGLFHLYGYTF
TRBD2	TRBV30	few	TRBJ2-3	TGTGCCTGGAGGGGGACTAGCGGGCGCACAGATACGCAGTATTTT	CAWRGTSGRTDTQYF
NA	TRBV23-1	few	TRBJ1-5	TGCGCCAGCAGTCAACGGGGGTGGGGTCAGCCCCAGCATTTT	CASSQRGWGQPQHF
NA	TRBV28	NA	TRBJ1-2	TGTGCCAGCAGGACCGGGGGGGAAGGCTACACCTTC	CASRTGGEGYTF
TRBD1	TRBV29-1	NA	TRBJ1-2	TGCAGCGTTGATGGGGACAGAAACTATGGCTACACCTTC	CSVDGDRNYGYTF
NA	TRBV28	NA	TRBJ1-1	TGTGCCAGCAGTCTCCGGACAGAGAACACTGAAGCTTTCTTT	CASSLRTENTEAFF
NA	TRBV15	few	TRBJ1-5	TGTGCCACCAGTCAAAGGGGGATTCCCAGTCAGCCCCAGCATTTT	CATSQRGIPSQPQHF
TRBD1	TRBV7-8	few	TRBJ2-5	TGTGCCAGCAGCTTTTACCGGGACAGACAAGAGACCCAGTACTTC	CASSFYRDRQETQYF
TRBD2	TRBV4-3	few	TRBJ2-7	TGCGCCAGCAGCCAAGGCCGGGACTATCCGGACTCCTACGAGCAGTACTTC	CASSQGRDYPDSYEQYF